These 6 T cell receptor beta chains came from one sample sequenced in a study of T-cell reconstitution after alpha-beta-depleted transplantation in children. The library targeted TCRbeta and was prepared with unique molecular identifiers. TCRdb reprocessed the PCR reads with MiXCR, giving one entry per CDR3 protein. The sample has roughly 300,000 distinct CDR3 sequences, nearly 10% seen once. This sample comprised PBMCs from the stem cell graft donor, obtained from the stem cell graft. The source of these receptors is a human donor who donated a stem cell graft to a child with SCID.

There are many counts of this clonotype. The chain employs TRBV10-1 and TRBJ2-2, with D possibly being TRBD1 (5 bases). With 5 bases removed from V and 6 bases from J, the gap between germline ends came to 13 bases. CDR1 and CDR2 from the germline V gene are WNHNN and SYGVQD (reference sequence). This CDR3 has 14 residues. The CDR3 sequence: CASSFTQGAGELFF. The CDR3 DNA reads TGCGCCAGCAGTTTTACTCAGGGCGCCGGGGAGCTGTTTTTT.

This CDR3 reads CSIFLQGGTEAFF. The CDR3 coding sequence is TGCAGTATTTTCTTACAGGGAGGCACTGAAGCTTTCTTT. V gene TRBV20-1 combines with J gene TRBJ1-1; a possible D gene is TRBD1 (6 bases). Germline lookup yields CDR1 DFQATT and CDR2 SNEGSKA (reference sequence). The CDR3 length is 13 residues. The V and J ends lost 8 bases and 4 bases respectively, with 17 bases between them.

In this sample, this clonotype turned up a few times. The chain recombines TRBV12-3 or TRBV12-4 with TRBJ2-7; TRBD2 matches at 8 bases. CDR3 length: 16 amino acids. V gave up 6 bases and J gave up 0 bases; unmatched junction bases: 10. The CDR3 loop reads CASRSGGALSSYEQYF. DNA for the CDR3: TGTGCCAGCAGGTCGGGGGGGGCCTTGAGCTCCTACGAGCAGTACTTC.

The chain joins TRBV12-3 or TRBV12-4 to TRBJ1-2; D unresolved. Trimming pared 6 bases from V and 1 base from J, leaving 12 bases between. The CDR3 totals 14 residues. Written as DNA, the CDR3 is TGTGCCAGCAGCCGCTCGGGCAGTAACTATGGCTACACCTTC. Translated: CASSRSGSNYGYTF.

About this clonotype itself: A much larger clonotype is one base distant, so this may be a read error. The V and J genes are TRBV20-1 and TRBJ2-5, with D tentatively TRBD1 (6 bases). The V gene's germline CDR1 is DFQATT and CDR2 SNEGSKA (reference sequence). The CDR3 is made up of 13 amino acids. The CDR3 sequence: CSAPRTDSETKYF. CDR3 coding DNA: TGCAGTGCCCCAAGGACAGATTCAGAGACCAAGTACTTC.

This clonotype turned up a few times. The CDR3 protein is CSARGTGETQYF. The CDR3 DNA follows: TGCAGTGCTAGAGGGACGGGGGAGACCCAGTACTTC. This chain joins TRBV20-1 and TRBJ2-5; the D gene is possibly TRBD2 (5 bases). Trimming cost V 1 base and J 5 bases, with 8 bases left between them. Germline V CDR1 and CDR2: DFQATT, SNEGSKA (reference sequence). CDR3 size: 12 residues.